This T cell receptor (beta chain) appears in the sequencing data of a study of blood T cell repertoires in COVID-19. Trimming left V 5 bases short and J 4 bases short, with 19 bases between. Germline V gene sequence: CDR1 LNHDA, CDR2 SQIVND (reference sequence). The CDR3 covers 16 residues. Method: immunoSEQ multiplex PCR; TCRdb's copy keeps in-frame clones and lacks some. The profile shows 150,000 to 200,000 clones, about four fifths of them singletons. The specimen sequenced was peripheral blood. This receptor was identified in a human donor with acute or convalescent COVID-19. The donor label of this sample is uncertain. V gene TRBV19 combines with J gene TRBJ2-3; D is perhaps TRBD2 (5 bases). The CDR3 protein is CASSPNHAGVPDTQYF. Here the CDR3 DNA reads TGTGCCAGTAGTCCGAACCACGCGGGTGTCCCAGATACGCAGTATTTT. Full variable domain (outside the CDR3, taken from reference TRBV19 and TRBJ2-3): DGGITQSPKYLFRKEGQNVTLSCEQNLNHDAMYWYRQDPGQGLRLIYYSQIVNDFQKGDIAEGYSVSREKKESFPLTVTSAQKNPTAFYLCASSPNHAGVPDTQYFGPGTRLTVL.